This record covers a single TCR beta chain. Based on its abundance in the sample, this clonotype is medium-sized (0.01 to 0.1%). This clone's antigen is unknown. Within one base of it there is no much larger clone, and no base qualities were kept. Sequencing was carried out with an Illumina MiSeq. The public reads were quality trimmed at Q25 with fastp and then assembled into clones with MiXCR by TCRdb, keeping productive beta chains. When rows share a CDR3 protein, they turn into one entry using the most common DNA and genes. The sample profile shows about 4,500 distinct CDR3 sequences; around 8.1% of them were found once. The leading ten clones occupy 8.5% to 9.5% of the sample. Per the germline V gene, SGHRS is the CDR1 and YFSETQ is the CDR2. Here V drops 4 bases and J drops 0 bases, and the junction holds 4 bases not matched to any gene. Taken from cysteine to phenylalanine, the CDR3 has 15 residues. Left in the record is the CDR3 DNA by itself, 45 bases read in frame from the first base.

This sample is drawn from a study. In this chain, TRBV5-1 is recombined with TRBJ1-5; 7 bases in the middle match TRBD1. The specimen sequenced was CD4+ T cells from synovial fluid. The sequence was collected from a human donor with rheumatoid arthritis. DNA sequence: TGCGCCAGCAGCCCGACAGGGTTTAGCAATCAGCCCCAGCATTTT. The translation is CASSPTGFSNQPQHF.